This T cell receptor beta chain was recovered during a study of human T cells and chemical hapten exposure. The overall study: Upper-back patches of 0.01% DPC were read at 6 days. Study results and caveats: Patch test score rose with PT1 expanded TCRs, significant at 8, 16, 32, not 4.

In the original analysis: Across samples, TCR counts had a median of around 100,000 and ranged from about 23,224 to 700,000. MiXCR, applied by TCRdb to the RACE reads, yields one record per CDR3 protein. These V and J calls rely on TCRdb rather than the paper's analysis. The sample carries over 130,000 distinct CDR3 sequences, 12% recorded once. Looked up from germline, CDR1 is MNHEY and CDR2 is SMNVEV (reference sequence). This CDR3 comprises 15 residues. The V and J ends lost 5 bases and 0 bases, in that order; junction bases with no gene match: 4. As concerns this clonotype: The antigen is undetermined.

Time point of the sample: patch test 2, 6 weeks after DPC sensitization. Treatment given: therapeutic diphenylcyclopropenone sensitization with weekly scalp DPC. Total RNA was isolated from whole blood that had not been fractionated. V gene TRBV27 combines with J gene TRBJ1-3; 7 bases match TRBD1. This clonotype was sampled from a woman in her forties or fifties with alopecia areata. Some clones in this sample may be carry-over from other donors' samples. Material: whole blood, obtained in connection with sensitization to the hapten diphenylcyclopropenone (DPC). Here the CDR3 DNA reads TGTGCCAGCAGTCGCGACAGGGCCTCTGGAAACACCATATATTTT. Protein product: CASSRDRASGNTIYF.